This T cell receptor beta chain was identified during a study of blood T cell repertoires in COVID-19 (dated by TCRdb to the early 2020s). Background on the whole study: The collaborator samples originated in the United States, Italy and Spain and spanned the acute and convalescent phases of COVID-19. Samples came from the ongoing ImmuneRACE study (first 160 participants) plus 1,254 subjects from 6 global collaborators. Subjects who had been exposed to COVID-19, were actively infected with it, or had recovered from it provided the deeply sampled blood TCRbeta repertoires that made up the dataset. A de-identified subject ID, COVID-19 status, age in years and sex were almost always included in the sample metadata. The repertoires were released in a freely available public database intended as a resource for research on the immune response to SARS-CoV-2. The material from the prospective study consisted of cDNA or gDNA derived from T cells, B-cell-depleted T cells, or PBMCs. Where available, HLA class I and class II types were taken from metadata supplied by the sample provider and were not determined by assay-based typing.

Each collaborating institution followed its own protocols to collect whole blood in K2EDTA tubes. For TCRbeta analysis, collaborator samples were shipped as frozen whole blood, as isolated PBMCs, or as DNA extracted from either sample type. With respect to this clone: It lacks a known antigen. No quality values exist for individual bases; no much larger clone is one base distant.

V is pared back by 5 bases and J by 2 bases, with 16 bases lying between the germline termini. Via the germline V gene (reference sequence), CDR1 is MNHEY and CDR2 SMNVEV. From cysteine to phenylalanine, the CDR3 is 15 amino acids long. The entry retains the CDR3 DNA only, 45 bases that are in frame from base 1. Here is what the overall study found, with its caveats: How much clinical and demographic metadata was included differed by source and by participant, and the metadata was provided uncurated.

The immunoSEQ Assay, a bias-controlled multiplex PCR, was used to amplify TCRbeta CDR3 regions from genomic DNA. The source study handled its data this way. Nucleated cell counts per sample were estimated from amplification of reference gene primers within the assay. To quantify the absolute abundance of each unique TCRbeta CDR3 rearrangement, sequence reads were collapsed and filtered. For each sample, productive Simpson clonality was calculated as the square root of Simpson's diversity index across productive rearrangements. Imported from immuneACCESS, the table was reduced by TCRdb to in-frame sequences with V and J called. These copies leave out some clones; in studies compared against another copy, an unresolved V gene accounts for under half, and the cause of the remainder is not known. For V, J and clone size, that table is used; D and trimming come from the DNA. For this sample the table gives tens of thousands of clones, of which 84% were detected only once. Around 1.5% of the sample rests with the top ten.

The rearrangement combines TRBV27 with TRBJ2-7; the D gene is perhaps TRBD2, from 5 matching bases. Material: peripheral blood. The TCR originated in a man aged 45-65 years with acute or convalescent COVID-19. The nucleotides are TGTGCCAGCAGTCCCTCGGGCGGGTATCCCTACGAGCAGTACTTC. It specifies CASSPSGGYPYEQYF.